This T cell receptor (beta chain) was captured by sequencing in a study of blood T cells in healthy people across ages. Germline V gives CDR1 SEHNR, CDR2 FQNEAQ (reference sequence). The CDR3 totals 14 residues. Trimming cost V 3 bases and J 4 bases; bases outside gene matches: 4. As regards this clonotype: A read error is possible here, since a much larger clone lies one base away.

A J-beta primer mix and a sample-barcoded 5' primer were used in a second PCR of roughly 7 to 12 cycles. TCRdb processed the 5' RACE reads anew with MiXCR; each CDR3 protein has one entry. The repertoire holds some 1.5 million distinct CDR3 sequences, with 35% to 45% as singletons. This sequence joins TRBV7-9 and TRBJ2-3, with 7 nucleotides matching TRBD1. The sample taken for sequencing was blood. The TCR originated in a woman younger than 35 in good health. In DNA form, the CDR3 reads TGTGCCAGCAGCTTTGGACAGGTCCCAGATACGCAGTATTTT. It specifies CASSFGQVPDTQYF.